The 29 T cell receptor beta chains listed next were all sequenced from one sample in a study of T cell responses to AZD1222 COVID-19 vaccine. Method: immunoSEQ multiplex PCR; TCRdb's copy keeps in-frame clones and lacks some. The data contain about 100,000 clones, approximately 87% of them singletons. This material consisted of peripheral blood, taken on day 0 of AZD1222 vaccination. The receptors come from an adult in good health.

A remark on this clone: The sample contains more than one DNA sequence encoding this CDR3. The chain employs TRBV5-4 and TRBJ1-2; no clear D gene. The CDR3 has 13 amino acids. V was trimmed by 0 bases and J by 4 bases, leaving 7 bases between them. The V gene's germline CDR1 is SGHNT and CDR2 YYREEE (reference sequence). The CDR3, as DNA: TGTGCCAGCAGCTTGGTCAGTGGCTATGGCTACACCTTC. It encodes CASSLVSGYGYTF. Full variable domain (remainder filled in from reference TRBV5-4 and TRBJ1-2): ETGVTQSPTHLIKTRGQQVTLRCSSQSGHNTVSWYQQALGQGPQFIFQYYREEENGRGNFPPRFSGLQFPNYSSELNVNALELDDSALYLCASSLVSGYGYTFGSGTRLTVV.

The chain recombines TRBV6-5 with TRBJ1-5; maybe TRBD1 (5 bases). The V gene lost 6 bases and the J gene lost 3 bases, with 9 bases spanning the gap. Germline CDR1 and CDR2: MNHEY and SVGAGI. CDR3 length: 13 amino acids. CDR3 region: CASSLTANQPQHF. For the CDR3, the DNA is TGTGCCAGCAGCCTGACAGCCAATCAGCCCCAGCATTTT.

The chain carries TRBV5-4 and TRBJ2-2; 7 bases agree with TRBD2. This CDR3 has 15 amino acids. CDR1 is SGHNT and CDR2 is YYREEE in the germline V gene (reference sequence). The J segment lost 4 bases and the V segment lost 2 bases, leaving 5 bases of the junction unmatched. The DNA of the CDR3 is TGTGCCAGCAGCTTCGGGGGGTCGAGCACCGGGGAGCTGTTTTTT. Translating it yields CASSFGGSSTGELFF.

This chain connects TRBV10-3 to TRBJ1-2, with a weak D call TRBD1 (5 bases). The CDR3 has 14 residues. Germline loops: CDR1 ENHRY, CDR2 SYGVKD. Deletions cut 3 bases from V and 3 bases from J, with 11 bases between. CDR3 region: CAISEGTGDYGYTF. CDR3 bases: TGTGCCATCAGTGAAGGGACTGGCGACTATGGCTACACCTTC.

V and J are TRBV19 and TRBJ1-6; 7 bases map to TRBD1. The CDR3 is 17 amino acids. The V and J ends lost 5 bases and 0 bases, in that order; junction bases with no gene match: 7. From germline, CDR1 is LNHDA and CDR2 SQIVND (reference sequence). This CDR3 is CASSPRTGSSYNSPLHF. CDR3 DNA: TGTGCCAGTAGTCCCAGGACAGGCAGCTCCTATAATTCACCCCTCCACTTT. Supplemented by reference TRBV19 and TRBJ1-6, the full variable domain reads DGGITQSPKYLFRKEGQNVTLSCEQNLNHDAMYWYRQDPGQGLRLIYYSQIVNDFQKGDIAEGYSVSREKKESFPLTVTSAQKNPTAFYLCASSPRTGSSYNSPLHFGNGTRLTVT.

V usage is TRBV7-9 and J usage is TRBJ1-5, with unresolved D. CDR1 and CDR2 (germline): SEHNR, FQNEAQ (reference sequence). The V gene lost 1 base and the J gene lost 0 bases, with 13 bases spanning the gap. The CDR3 loop spans 17 amino acids. The CDR3: CASSLDGASHSNQPQHF. The CDR3 DNA is TGTGCCAGCAGCTTAGATGGCGCCAGCCATAGCAATCAGCCCCAGCATTTT.

The V and J genes are TRBV11-2 and TRBJ1-1; D gene ambiguous. The germline gives CDR1 SGHAT, CDR2 FQNNGV. The CDR3 is made up of 15 amino acids. The V end lost 5 bases, the J end lost 4 bases, and 17 bases lay between the germline ends. CDR3 bases: TGTGCCAGCAGCCTGAGGACCAGCTCTGCCACTGAAGCTTTCTTT. Translated: CASSLRTSSATEAFF.

The chain employs TRBV6-5 and TRBJ2-4, with 13 positions matching TRBD2. The V segment lost 4 bases and the J segment 11 bases; nucleotides outside the gene matches: 11. The CDR3 contains 16 residues. CDR1 is MNHEY, CDR2 SVGAGI, per germline. CDR3 residues: CASSSPGTSGIGVQYF. The CDR3 nucleotides read TGTGCCAGCAGTTCCCCAGGGACTAGCGGGATAGGGGTTCAGTACTTC.

In its sample, this clone was seen once. V is TRBV4-2 and J is TRBJ2-1, with D possibly TRBD2 on 6 matching bases. V dropped 3 bases and J dropped 4 bases, with 13 bases sitting between them. CDR1 is LGHNA and CDR2 is YNFKEQ in the germline V gene. The CDR3 is 15 residues long. CDR3 DNA sequence: TGTGCCAGCAGCCATCCCGGGGACTCATACAATGAGCAGTTCTTC. Amino acids: CASSHPGDSYNEQFF.

V usage is TRBV18 and J usage is TRBJ2-5; the D gene is possibly TRBD2 (6 bases). Germline V lookup: CDR1 KGHSH, CDR2 LQKENI. The V end was cut by 0 bases, the J end by 5 bases, with 10 bases between. This CDR3 spans 14 amino acids. DNA for the CDR3: TGTGCCAGCTCACCACCGGCAGGGAGGGAGACCCAGTACTTC. Amino acid sequence: CASSPPAGRETQYF.

The chain couples TRBV19 to TRBJ1-1, with a tentative D call TRBD1 (5 bases). V lost 4 bases and J lost 4, with 13 bases in between. The length of the CDR3 is 14 residues. From germline, CDR1 is LNHDA and CDR2 SQIVND (reference sequence). For the CDR3, the DNA is TGTGCCAGTAGTAGACAGATTGAGGGCACTGAAGCTTTCTTT. Encoded protein: CASSRQIEGTEAFF.

The chain is built from TRBV7-3 and TRBJ1-6; 7 bases line up with TRBD1. Germline loops: CDR1 SGHTA, CDR2 FQGTGA. V dropped 2 bases and J dropped 10; count of bases not matched to a gene: 8. The CDR3 is made up of 15 amino acids. As DNA, the CDR3 is TGTGCCAGCAGCTTAGTAGGGGGCCCTAAGTCACCCCTCCACTTT. As protein: CASSLVGGPKSPLHF.

As concerns this clone: Different DNA sequences within this sample yield the same CDR3. The chain joins TRBV5-1 to TRBJ2-2, with D possibly being TRBD2 (7 bases). V was pared by 9 bases and J by 0 bases, with 18 bases between. Germline values: CDR1 SGHRS, CDR2 YFSETQ. The length of the CDR3 is 16 residues. The CDR3 here is CATKNAGGPNTGELFF. The CDR3 DNA reads TGCGCCACAAAAAACGCCGGGGGGCCGAACACCGGGGAGCTGTTTTTT.

The V and J genes are TRBV19 and TRBJ2-3; no firm D call. This CDR3 is built from 15 residues. From germline, CDR1 is LNHDA and CDR2 SQIVND (reference sequence). V was trimmed by 4 bases and J by 3 bases, leaving 14 bases between them. This chain's CDR3 is CASSTLDGVTDTQYF. In nucleotides, the CDR3 is TGTGCCAGTAGTACCCTAGATGGTGTGACAGATACGCAGTATTTT. Variable domain in full (rest from reference TRBV19 and TRBJ2-3): DGGITQSPKYLFRKEGQNVTLSCEQNLNHDAMYWYRQDPGQGLRLIYYSQIVNDFQKGDIAEGYSVSREKKESFPLTVTSAQKNPTAFYLCASSTLDGVTDTQYFGPGTRLTVL.

DNA for the CDR3: TGCAGTGCTAGGGACATTAGGGGCTACACCTTC. Amino acid sequence: CSARDIRGYTF. J is TRBJ1-2 and V is TRBV20-1, with a weak D call TRBD1 (5 bases). The V end lost 3 bases, the J end lost 8 bases, and 10 bases lay between the germline ends. Germline V CDR1 and CDR2: DFQATT, SNEGSKA (reference sequence). The CDR3 loop spans 11 amino acids.

The rearrangement uses TRBV5-4 and TRBJ2-1; 8 nucleotides match TRBD1. In germline, CDR1 is SGHNT, CDR2 YYREEE (reference sequence). V was pared by 3 bases and J by 7 bases, with 3 bases of the junction left unmatched. The CDR3 is made up of 13 amino acids. The CDR3: CASSSHRGNEQFF. For the CDR3, the DNA is TGTGCCAGCAGCTCCCACAGGGGGAATGAGCAGTTCTTC.

The gene calls are TRBV27 and TRBJ2-3, with 14 positions matching TRBD2. Germline loops: CDR1 MNHEY, CDR2 SMNVEV (reference sequence). J lost 1 base, V lost 6 bases, and 3 bases had no gene match. This CDR3 has 16 amino acids. The CDR3 loop is CASSSGLAGGTDTQYF. Written as DNA, the CDR3 is TGTGCCAGCAGCTCGGGACTAGCGGGAGGCACAGATACGCAGTATTTT.

The V gene is TRBV9, the J gene TRBJ1-2, with 12 bases lining up with TRBD1. This CDR3 is built from 15 residues. With V trimmed by 3 bases and J by 7 bases, 7 bases remained unmatched. CDR1 and CDR2 from the germline V gene are SGDLS and YYNGEE. This CDR3 is CASSAPGQGAGGYTF. CDR3 nucleotide sequence: TGTGCCAGCAGCGCCCCGGGACAGGGGGCGGGTGGCTACACCTTC.

The chain has TRBV3-1 (or the pseudogene TRBV3-2) and TRBJ2-2, with 8 bases identical to TRBD1. CDR1 and CDR2 from the germline V gene are LGHDT and YNNKEL (reference sequence). CDR3 length equals 16 residues. The junction had 9 bases not matched to a gene; V was cut back by 0 bases and J by 9 bases. The CDR3 DNA follows: TGTGCCAGCAGCCAAGAGATTCAGGGGGCGAACCGGGAGCTGTTTTTT. Its protein product is CASSQEIQGANRELFF.

The V and J genes are TRBV6-5 and TRBJ1-2; D gene unclear. Germline CDR1 is MNHEY and CDR2 is SVGAGI. The CDR3 runs 12 residues. Trimming shortened V by 8 bases and J by 2 bases, and 9 bases separated the two germline ends. In DNA, the CDR3 is TGTGCCAGCTTCCACGGAAACTATGGCTACACCTTC. Translated: CASFHGNYGYTF.

A few counts support this clone. CDR3 sequence: CASSLAGGYNEQFF. The CDR3 DNA follows: TGTGCCAGCAGCTTAGCGGGAGGTTACAATGAGCAGTTCTTC. The chain joins TRBV7-3 to TRBJ2-1; TRBD2 matches 8 bases. This CDR3 is 14 amino acids long. Germline-derived CDR1 and CDR2 are SGHTA and FQGTGA. Unmatched junction bases numbered 1, after V lost 2 bases and J lost 4 bases.

This chain joins TRBV12-3 or TRBV12-4 and TRBJ1-2, with unresolved D. The CDR3 runs 13 residues. V was trimmed by 1 base and J by 4 bases, leaving 7 bases between them. CDR3 residues: CASSLEGSYGYTF. CDR3 sequence (DNA): TGTGCCAGCAGTTTAGAAGGAAGCTATGGCTACACCTTC.

V usage is TRBV6-1 and J usage is TRBJ1-3; no reliable D call. V gave up 2 bases and J gave up 2 bases, with 4 bases separating them. The CDR3 has 13 amino acids. Germline values: CDR1 MNHNS, CDR2 SASEGT. CDR3 DNA sequence: TGTGCCAGCAGTGAAAGGGCTGGAAACACCATATATTTT. This gives the protein CASSERAGNTIYF.

This clone was seen a handful of times. The CDR3 bases are TGTGCCACCAAACCCTACAACCGGGCAGATACGCAGTATTTT. As protein: CATKPYNRADTQYF. The chain employs TRBV6-5 and TRBJ2-3; unclear D gene. The CDR3 covers 14 residues. V gave up 10 bases and J gave up 4 bases, with 18 bases separating them. The germline V gene encodes CDR1 MNHEY and CDR2 SVGAGI.

The rearrangement joins TRBV20-1 to TRBJ1-3; D is undetermined. This CDR3 contains 11 residues. Trimming shortened V by 7 bases and J by 4 bases, and 8 bases separated the two germline ends. Germline lookup yields CDR1 DFQATT and CDR2 SNEGSKA (reference sequence). The CDR3 DNA sequence: TGCAGTGTATCGGGGGGAAACACCATATATTTT. Protein product: CSVSGGNTIYF.

This chain uses TRBV18 with TRBJ2-1; D ambiguous. The CDR3 loop spans 16 amino acids. The V gene's germline CDR1 is KGHSH and CDR2 LQKENI. Between the trimmed V and J ends, which lost 2 bases and 0 bases, there was a span of 11 bases. The CDR3 nucleotides read TGTGCCAGCTCACCAGCGGTCCCGAGCTCCTACAATGAGCAGTTCTTC. It specifies CASSPAVPSSYNEQFF.

This clone was seen once. This chain connects TRBV2 to TRBJ2-3; 12 bases agree with TRBD2. J gave up 1 base and V 2 bases, and 4 bases lay outside the gene matches. The CDR3 consists of 17 residues. The germline V gene encodes CDR1 SNHLY and CDR2 FYNNEI. The DNA for the CDR3 is TGTGCCAGCAGTGAACCAAGGACTAGCGGGGGCACAGATACGCAGTATTTT. The encoded protein is CASSEPRTSGGTDTQYF.

The chain couples TRBV6-5 to TRBJ1-1; 7 positions agree with TRBD1. The CDR3 is 12 amino acids. Germline V gene data show CDR1 as MNHEY and CDR2 as SVGAGI. J gave up 3 bases and V 11 bases, and 6 bases lay outside the gene matches. CDR3 sequence (DNA): TGTGCCTCAGGGGGGTCAGACACTGAAGCTTTCTTT. It translates to CASGGSDTEAFF.

The chain couples TRBV4-2 to TRBJ1-1, with TRBD1 matching over 8 bases. The CDR3 runs to 16 residues. Unmatched junction bases numbered 10, after V lost 3 bases and J lost 4 bases. Germline V gene lookup returns CDR1 LGHNA and CDR2 YNFKEQ. CDR3 sequence (DNA): TGTGCCAGCAGCCATCCTCCAACCGGACAGGGCACTGAAGCTTTCTTT. It translates to CASSHPPTGQGTEAFF.